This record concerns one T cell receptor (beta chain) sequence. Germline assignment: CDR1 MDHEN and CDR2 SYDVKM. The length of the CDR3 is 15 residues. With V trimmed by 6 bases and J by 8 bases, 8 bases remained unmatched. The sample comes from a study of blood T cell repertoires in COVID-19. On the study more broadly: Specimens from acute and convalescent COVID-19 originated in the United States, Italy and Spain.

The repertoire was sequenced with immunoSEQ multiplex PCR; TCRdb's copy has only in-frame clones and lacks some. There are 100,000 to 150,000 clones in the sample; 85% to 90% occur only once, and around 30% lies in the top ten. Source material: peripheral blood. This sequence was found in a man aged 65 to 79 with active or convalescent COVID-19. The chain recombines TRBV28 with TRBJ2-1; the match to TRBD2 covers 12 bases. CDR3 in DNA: TGTGCCAGCAGGCTGACTAGCGGGGGAGGGGATGAGCAGTTCTTC. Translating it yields CASRLTSGGGDEQFF.